This is a list of T cell receptor beta chains from one sample in a study of T cell responses to AZD1222 COVID-19 vaccine. TCRdb's copy holds only in-frame clones and misses some; the assay was immunoSEQ multiplex PCR. Of tens of thousands of clones in the sample, 90% are singletons; the top ten hold 5.4%. The material sequenced was peripheral blood, taken 28 days after the second AZD1222 dose. The receptors come from an adult who received the AZD1222 COVID-19 vaccine. Each CDR3 is given with its conserved first and last residue. The D gene is left open where the match is weak. A clone size is listed for some rows: how often the clone was seen (once, few, many), or a class if it is expanded.

>TRBV27|TRBJ1-6|.|.
TGTGCCAGCAGTTTACGGGGAGAGGGCAATTCACCCCTCCACTTT
CASSLRGEGNSPLHF
>TRBV6-9|TRBJ1-5|.|few
TGTGCCAGCAGAACCCGGGACGGTCGTCGGGGCAATCAGCCCCAGCATTTT
CASRTRDGRRGNQPQHF
>TRBV10-1|TRBJ2-7|.|.
TGCGCCAGCAGTGAGGGGGGTACCCCCTACGAGCAGTACTTC
CASSEGGTPYEQYF
>TRBV7-6|TRBJ1-1|.|.
TGTGCCAGCAGCTCGTGGACGGGGAACACTGAAGCTTTCTTT
CASSSWTGNTEAFF
>TRBV7-2|TRBJ1-2|TRBD1|.
TGTGCCAGCAGCTATGGACAGGGGTCCTATGGCTACACCTTC
CASSYGQGSYGYTF
>TRBV30|TRBJ1-4|.|.
TGTGCCTGGACGTCCCCAGTGGGGGATCTGACTAATGAAAAACTGTTTTTT
CAWTSPVGDLTNEKLFF
>TRBV28|TRBJ1-5|.|.
TGTGCCAGCAGTGGCGGGGGCAATCAAAATCAGCCCCAGCATTTT
CASSGGGNQNQPQHF
>TRBV5-1|TRBJ1-1|.|.
TGCGCCAGCAGCCTACACAGGGATACTGAAGCTTTCTTT
CASSLHRDTEAFF
>TRBV6-2/TRBV6-3|TRBJ1-5|TRBD1|.
TGTGCCAGCAGTTCCCCCGGGACAGTAAACAATCAGCCCCAGCATTTT
CASSSPGTVNNQPQHF
>TRBV6-5|TRBJ2-7|.|.
TGTGCCAGCAGTCGGGGTAACGAGCAGTACTTC
CASSRGNEQYF
>TRBV7-9|TRBJ2-6|TRBD1|.
TGTGCCAGCAGCTTAAGCCCGGGACAGGGGGCTGGGGCCAACGTCCTGACTTTC
CASSLSPGQGAGANVLTF
>TRBV28|TRBJ1-1|TRBD1|.
TGTGCCAGCAGTTTTGTAGGGGGCGACACTGAAGCTTTCTTT
CASSFVGGDTEAFF
>TRBV20-1|TRBJ1-4|.|.
TGCAGTGCTAGTGGCCGAGTGACAACTAATGAAAAACTGTTTTTT
CSASGRVTTNEKLFF
>TRBV20-1|TRBJ2-5|.|.
TGCAGTGCTAGTTCACGGGGGGCCCTGGAGACCCAGTACTTC
CSASSRGALETQYF
>TRBV28|TRBJ2-1|TRBD1|.
TGTGCCAGCAGTACCCTCAGGGGGCGTGTGTTCTTC
CASSTLRGRVFF
>TRBV18|TRBJ2-3|.|.
TGTGCCAGCTCACCCCGGGGAGGCACAGATACGCAGTATTTT
CASSPRGGTDTQYF
>TRBV19|TRBJ2-3|TRBD2|.
TGTGCCAGTAGGGGTAGCGGGGGGCCATTCACAGATACGCAGTATTTT
CASRGSGGPFTDTQYF
>TRBV5-6|TRBJ1-2|.|.
TGTGCCAGCAGAGGGAGTGCAGGGGCACACTATGGCTACACCTTC
CASRGSAGAHYGYTF
>TRBV18|TRBJ1-6|.|.
TGTGCCAGCTCATCAGAAACGGGACTACGGTCACCCCTCCACTTT
CASSSETGLRSPLHF